This T cell receptor beta chain comes out of a study of shared clonotypes between healthy human individuals. Some clones are missing from TCRdb's copy, which holds only in-frame ones; the method was immunoSEQ multiplex PCR. This table holds more than 2 million clones, 85% to 95% found once. CDR3 length: 16 amino acids. CDR1 and CDR2 from the germline V gene are SGHNT and YYREEE (reference sequence). Germline trimming cut 0 bases from V and 7 bases from J; bases unmatched to any gene: 8. The chain links TRBV5-4 to TRBJ2-2, with 8 bases lining up with TRBD2. Sample: naive CD4+ T cells sorted from blood. Subset indicated: CD45RA+ positively selected. This TCR derives from a man aged 18 to 35 in good health. CDR3 region: CASSLAGAGAVGELFF. The CDR3 nucleotides are TGTGCCAGCAGCTTGGCGGGAGCGGGAGCTGTCGGGGAGCTGTTTTTT.